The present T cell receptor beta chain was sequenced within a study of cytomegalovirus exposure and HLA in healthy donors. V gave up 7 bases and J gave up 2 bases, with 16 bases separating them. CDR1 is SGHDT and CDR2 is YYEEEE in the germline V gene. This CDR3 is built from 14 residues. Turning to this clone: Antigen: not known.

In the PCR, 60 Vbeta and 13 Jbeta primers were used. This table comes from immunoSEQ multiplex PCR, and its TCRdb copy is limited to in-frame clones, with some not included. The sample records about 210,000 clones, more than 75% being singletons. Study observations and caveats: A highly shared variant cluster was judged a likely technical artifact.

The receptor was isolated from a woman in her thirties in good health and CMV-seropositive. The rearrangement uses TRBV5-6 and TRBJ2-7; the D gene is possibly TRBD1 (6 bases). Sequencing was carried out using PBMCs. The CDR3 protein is CASGLSGVTYEQYF. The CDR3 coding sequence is TGTGCCAGCGGTCTTTCAGGGGTAACCTACGAGCAGTACTTC.